These 31 T cell receptor beta chains share one sample of origin, sequenced in a study of beta chain features in type 1 diabetes. Reverse transcription of all isolated RNA meant that expressed TCRB transcripts were sequenced. Repertoires were generated with immunoSEQ multiplex PCR, while TCRdb's copy carries only in-frame clones and drops some. The sample lists 900,000 or so clones; roughly a sixth were seen once. Sequenced sample: naive CD4+ T cells from blood. The receptors derive from a woman aged 18 to 35 in good health.

J is TRBJ2-3 and V is TRBV9, with TRBD2 matching 14 bases. The CDR3 has 17 residues. Germline V gene sequence: CDR1 SGDLS, CDR2 YYNGEE. J gave up 4 bases and V 0 bases, and 4 bases lay outside the gene matches. Here the CDR3 reads CASSVGATSGRADTQYF. The CDR3 DNA follows: TGTGCCAGCAGCGTAGGGGCGACTAGCGGGAGGGCAGATACGCAGTATTTT.

J is TRBJ2-6 and V is TRBV27; unclear D gene. The CDR3 totals 15 residues. Trimming stripped 4 bases from V and 4 bases from J, with 11 bases between. Germline V gene data show CDR1 as MNHEY and CDR2 as SMNVEV (reference sequence). CDR3 region: CASSYYKMGANVLTF. The DNA of the CDR3 is TGTGCCAGCAGTTATTACAAGATGGGGGCCAACGTCCTGACTTTC.

The sample holds a few counts of this clone. V and J are TRBV4-2 and TRBJ2-7; D gene unclear. The CDR3 consists of 15 residues. Germline CDR1 and CDR2: LGHNA and YNFKEQ. Trimming shortened V by 3 bases and J by 2 bases, and 14 bases separated the two germline ends. The CDR3 protein is CASSHADSQTYEQYF. CDR3 DNA sequence: TGTGCCAGCAGCCATGCTGACTCGCAGACCTACGAGCAGTACTTC.

This clone appeared a few times. This rearrangement joins TRBV5-6 to TRBJ2-7, with 8 bases matching TRBD1. The V segment lost 4 bases and the J segment 3 bases; nucleotides outside the gene matches: 9. Germline CDR1 and CDR2: SGHDT and YYEEEE. This CDR3 has 15 amino acids. The CDR3 nucleotides are TGTGCCAGCAGCCCTGACAGGGGCCTTCGCTACGAGCAGTACTTC. Its protein product is CASSPDRGLRYEQYF.

V and J are TRBV6-5 and TRBJ1-1; weak D call: TRBD1 (6 bases). With 5 bases removed from V and 0 bases from J, the gap between germline ends came to 13 bases. In germline, CDR1 is MNHEY, CDR2 SVGAGI. The CDR3 sequence is 15 residues long. This CDR3 is CASSPQTGMNTEAFF. Written as DNA, the CDR3 is TGTGCCAGCAGTCCCCAGACAGGAATGAACACTGAAGCTTTCTTT.

This clone was detected only once. The chain employs TRBV4-2 and TRBJ2-2, with no clear D. The germline gives CDR1 LGHNA, CDR2 YNFKEQ. Trimming left V 6 bases short and J 0 bases short, with 8 bases between. This CDR3 contains 14 residues. The DNA for the CDR3 is TGTGCCAGCAGGTCGCAGACGAACACCGGGGAGCTGTTTTTT. This translates into CASRSQTNTGELFF.

This clone turned up a few times. The chain links TRBV6-6 to TRBJ2-2; D unresolved. CDR1 and CDR2 from the germline V gene are MNHNY and SVGAGI (reference sequence). Between the trimmed V and J ends, which lost 10 bases and 5 bases, there was a span of 11 bases. The CDR3 has 12 residues. CDR3 bases: TGTGCCACCAACCCCACAACCGGGGAGCTGTTTTTT. Protein sequence: CATNPTTGELFF.

The J gene is TRBJ2-7, the V gene TRBV10-1; 7 nucleotides align to TRBD2. This CDR3 contains 14 residues. Trimming cost V 6 bases and J 2 bases; bases outside gene matches: 7. CDR1 is WNHNN, CDR2 SYGVQD, per germline (reference sequence). This CDR3 reads CASSKAGTTYEQYF. CDR3 DNA sequence: TGCGCCAGCAGCAAAGCCGGGACTACCTACGAGCAGTACTTC.

With respect to this clone: This sample also contains other DNA sequences that code for the same CDR3. The chain couples TRBV4-1 to TRBJ2-3; 7 nucleotides line up with TRBD2. The germline gives CDR1 MGHRA, CDR2 YSYEKL. Germline trimming cut 0 bases from V and 3 bases from J; bases unmatched to any gene: 9. The CDR3 is 17 amino acids. This CDR3 reads CASSQDLGGSSTDTQYF. The CDR3 DNA sequence: TGCGCCAGCAGCCAAGATCTCGGCGGGAGTTCGACAGATACGCAGTATTTT.

This chain connects TRBV27 to TRBJ2-7; 8 bases match TRBD1. The germline CDR1 and CDR2 sequences are MNHEY and SMNVEV (reference sequence). With 2 bases clipped from V and 4 bases from J, the junction kept 7 bases outside the gene matches. This CDR3 has 15 residues. CDR3 residues: CASSLGQGAAYEQYF. In DNA, the CDR3 is TGTGCCAGCAGTTTAGGGCAGGGGGCGGCGTACGAGCAGTACTTC.

The chain is built from TRBV2 and TRBJ2-3; 11 bases fit TRBD2. CDR1 is SNHLY and CDR2 is FYNNEI in the germline V gene. This CDR3 is 15 amino acids long. Trimming removed 7 bases from V and 5 bases from J; junction bases left unmatched: 8. The CDR3: CASTLTSGTRDTQYF. The CDR3 DNA is TGTGCCAGCACACTGACTAGCGGGACAAGAGATACGCAGTATTTT.

The chain employs TRBV7-8 and TRBJ2-1; D ambiguous. V dropped 1 base and J dropped 4 bases, with 11 bases sitting between them. Per germline, CDR1 SGHVS and CDR2 FQNEAQ. CDR3 length equals 15 residues. This CDR3 reads CASSLGWVRYNEQFF. The DNA of the CDR3 is TGTGCCAGCAGCTTAGGGTGGGTGAGGTACAATGAGCAGTTCTTC.

This clone was recorded a few times. The chain carries TRBV7-2 and TRBJ2-5; unclear D gene. V was cut by 1 base and J by 4 bases, with 10 bases left in between. CDR3 length: 14 amino acids. CDR1 and CDR2 (germline): SGHTA, FQGNSA. The CDR3 nucleotides are TGTGCCAGCAGCTTAGACAACGTATCAGAGACCCAGTACTTC. Translated, it gives CASSLDNVSETQYF.

To note about this clone: In the same sample, other DNA sequences code for this CDR3. The chain couples TRBV19 to TRBJ2-6, with D unresolved. The CDR3 runs to 14 residues. Between the trimmed V and J ends, which lost 3 bases and 0 bases, there was a span of 3 bases. Germline V gene sequence: CDR1 LNHDA, CDR2 SQIVND (reference sequence). As DNA, the CDR3 is TGTGCCAGTAGTATCGGCTCTGGGGCCAACGTCCTGACTTTC. Residues: CASSIGSGANVLTF. Variable domain in full (rest from reference TRBV19 and TRBJ2-6): DGGITQSPKYLFRKEGQNVTLSCEQNLNHDAMYWYRQDPGQGLRLIYYSQIVNDFQKGDIAEGYSVSREKKESFPLTVTSAQKNPTAFYLCASSIGSGANVLTFGAGSRLTVL.

This clone was counted only a few times. The rearrangement uses TRBV4-2 and TRBJ2-5, with D perhaps TRBD1 (6 bases). Trimming removed 4 bases from V and 1 base from J, with 19 bases in between. This CDR3 is built from 17 residues. In germline, CDR1 is LGHNA, CDR2 YNFKEQ. CDR3 coding DNA: TGTGCCAGCAGCCGACAGGCAAATCCGGGAAGCCAAGAGACCCAGTACTTC. This sequence encodes CASSRQANPGSQETQYF.

V and J are TRBV19 and TRBJ1-5; TRBD1 might be the D (5 bases). The CDR3 length is 16 residues. Per germline, CDR1 LNHDA and CDR2 SQIVND (reference sequence). V lost 5 bases and J 0 bases, leaving 14 bases between the germline ends. CDR3 amino acids: CASSPTWGYSNQPQHF. The CDR3 region has the DNA TGTGCCAGTAGTCCCACGTGGGGCTATAGCAATCAGCCCCAGCATTTT.

This clone was observed a single time. The genes are TRBV28 and TRBJ2-3; possibly TRBD2 for D (5 bases). Germline CDR1 MDHEN, CDR2 SYDVKM. This CDR3 spans 13 amino acids. Trimming left V 0 bases short and J 4 bases short, with 5 bases between. CDR3 sequence reads: CASSLWEADTQYF. DNA of the CDR3: TGTGCCAGCAGTTTATGGGAGGCAGATACGCAGTATTTT.

This clone was recorded at least ten times. The chain links TRBV4-3 to TRBJ2-7; D gene unclear. The CDR3 loop spans 14 amino acids. Trimming stripped 0 bases from V and 6 bases from J, with 12 bases between. CDR1 and CDR2 from the germline V gene are LGHNA and YSLEER. CDR3 in amino acids: CASSQEMRKAEQYF. CDR3 nucleotide sequence: TGCGCCAGCAGCCAAGAAATGAGAAAAGCCGAGCAGTACTTC.

This sequence joins TRBV7-2 and TRBJ2-7, with D perhaps matching TRBD2 (5 bases). CDR3 size: 15 residues. The germline V and J ends were trimmed by 1 base and 5 bases, with 15 bases remaining between them. Germline V CDR1 and CDR2: SGHTA, FQGNSA. This CDR3 is CASSLGGLGWDEQYF. DNA for the CDR3: TGTGCCAGCAGCTTAGGCGGGCTGGGGTGGGACGAGCAGTACTTC.

The chain links TRBV7-2 to TRBJ2-1; no reliable D call. This CDR3 has 13 residues. The germline gives CDR1 SGHTA, CDR2 FQGNSA. Trimming pared 3 bases from V and 9 bases from J, leaving 12 bases between. CDR3 sequence: CASSFIGLGEQFF. The CDR3 bases are TGTGCCAGCAGCTTCATAGGGCTGGGTGAGCAGTTCTTC.

This clone was seen only a few times. The rearrangement uses TRBV10-3 and TRBJ2-1; TRBD2 matches 9 bases. This CDR3 is 14 amino acids long. Trimming took 4 bases from V and 6 from J; bases not matched to a gene: 4. The germline gives CDR1 ENHRY, CDR2 SYGVKD. CDR3 bases: TGTGCCATCAGTGCGCGGGAGGGCTCCAATGAGCAGTTCTTC. It codes for CAISAREGSNEQFF.

This clone was detected only a few times. The chain recombines TRBV15 with TRBJ2-6, with TRBD2 matching over 10 bases. Per germline, CDR1 LNHNV and CDR2 YYDKDF (reference sequence). V shed 1 base and J 8 bases; nucleotides not matched to a gene: 11. The CDR3 consists of 18 residues. CDR3 DNA: TGTGCCACCAGCAGAGGAGTTAGCGGGAGGTCGTTGTCCAACGTCCTGACTTTC. Translated, it gives CATSRGVSGRSLSNVLTF.

The V call is TRBV4-3, the J call TRBJ2-4; a possible D gene is TRBD1 (6 bases). CDR3 length: 13 residues. Trimming took off 0 bases at V and 8 bases at J, with 8 bases between the two ends. Looked up from germline, CDR1 is LGHNA and CDR2 is YSLEER. CDR3 region: CASSQDRGDIQYF. For the CDR3, the DNA is TGCGCCAGCAGCCAAGACAGGGGAGACATTCAGTACTTC.

This clone was seen a few times. The V gene is TRBV7-3, the J gene TRBJ2-2; 9 nucleotides match TRBD1. V was clipped by 3 bases and J by 1 base; unmatched bases: 6. The germline V gene has CDR1 SGHTA and CDR2 FQGTGA. This CDR3 is built from 17 residues. CDR3 sequence: CASSFTPGQGNTGELFF. The CDR3, as DNA: TGTGCCAGCAGCTTTACCCCGGGACAGGGGAACACCGGGGAGCTGTTTTTT. The complete variable domain, with remaining parts taken from reference TRBV7-3 and TRBJ2-2, reads GAGVSQTPSNKVTEKGKYVELRCDPISGHTALYWYRQSLGQGPEFLIYFQGTGAADDSGLPNDRFFAVRPEGSVSTLKIQRTERGDSAVYLCASSFTPGQGNTGELFFGEGSRLTVL.

The chain has TRBV4-3 and TRBJ2-5, with D tentatively TRBD2 (6 bases). In germline, CDR1 is LGHNA, CDR2 YSLEER. The CDR3 spans 14 residues. Between the trimmed V and J ends, which lost 0 bases and 4 bases, there was a span of 9 bases. This CDR3 reads CASSQDNGGETQYF. The CDR3 DNA is TGCGCCAGCAGCCAAGATAACGGGGGAGAGACCCAGTACTTC.

The chain carries TRBV28 and TRBJ2-3, with a possible D match to TRBD2 (5 bases). This CDR3 is built from 16 residues. The germline CDR1 and CDR2 sequences are MDHEN and SYDVKM. V dropped 6 bases and J dropped 6 bases, with 22 bases sitting between them. This CDR3 reads CASRPLTGRSFDTQYF. CDR3 nucleotide sequence: TGTGCCAGCAGGCCTCTTACGGGAAGATCGTTCGATACGCAGTATTTT.

The rearrangement links TRBV5-1 to TRBJ2-3; 9 bases are shared with TRBD2. CDR1 and CDR2 (germline): SGHRS, YFSETQ. The length of the CDR3 is 16 residues. The V and J ends lost 0 bases and 4 bases, in that order; junction bases with no gene match: 6. The CDR3 region is CASSLGSSGRSDTQYF. The CDR3 DNA reads TGCGCCAGCAGCTTGGGGAGTAGCGGGAGATCAGATACGCAGTATTTT.

The chain links TRBV28 to TRBJ2-7, with 9 bases aligning to TRBD2. Germline V gives CDR1 MDHEN, CDR2 SYDVKM. The CDR3 has 15 residues. V was clipped by 3 bases and J by 4 bases; unmatched bases: 7. The CDR3, as DNA: TGTGCCAGCAGTTTCGTAGCGGGAGCAATTTACGAGCAGTACTTC. Protein: CASSFVAGAIYEQYF.

This clone has more than one count but fewer than ten. The chain uses TRBV21-1 and TRBJ2-3; the D call TRBD2 from the table was never checked on the DNA. TRBV21-1 is reported as a pseudogene. The CDR3 runs to 15 residues. The CDR3 loop is CASSLWRVGRDTQYF. In DNA form, the CDR3 reads TGTGCCAGCAGCCTATGGAGGGTAGGGAGAGATACGCAGTATTTT.

A word on this clone: Other nucleotide sequences in the sample specify the same CDR3. The V gene is TRBV18, the J gene TRBJ2-7; unclear D gene. The CDR3 runs 13 residues. The germline V gene encodes CDR1 KGHSH and CDR2 LQKENI. The V and J ends lost 0 bases and 0 bases respectively, with 3 bases between them. The CDR3 loop reads CASSPPGSYEQYF. In DNA, the CDR3 is TGTGCCAGCTCACCACCCGGCTCCTACGAGCAGTACTTC.

This clone was seen a handful of times. The chain carries TRBV7-2 and TRBJ2-6; D is uncertain. Per the germline V gene, CDR1 is SGHTA and CDR2 is FQGNSA. Trimming pared 2 bases from V and 0 bases from J, leaving 8 bases between. The CDR3 runs to 16 residues. CDR3 DNA sequence: TGTGCCAGCAGCTTATTTCCCGCCTCTGGGGCCAACGTCCTGACTTTC. It encodes CASSLFPASGANVLTF.